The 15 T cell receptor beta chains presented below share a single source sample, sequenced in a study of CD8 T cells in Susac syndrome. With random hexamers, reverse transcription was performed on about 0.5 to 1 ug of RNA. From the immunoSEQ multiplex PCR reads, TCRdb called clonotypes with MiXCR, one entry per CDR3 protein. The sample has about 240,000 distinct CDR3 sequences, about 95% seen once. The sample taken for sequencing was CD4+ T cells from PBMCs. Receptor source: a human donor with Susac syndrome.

The CDR3 coding sequence is TGTGCCAGCAGTTCTCACAGGGGGAATCAGCCCCAGCATTTT. As protein: CASSSHRGNQPQHF. The chain couples TRBV6-2 or TRBV6-3 to TRBJ1-5; 8 positions agree with TRBD1. Per germline, CDR1 MNHEY and CDR2 SVGEGT. Unmatched junction bases numbered 3, after V lost 4 bases and J lost 4 bases. This CDR3 has 14 amino acids.

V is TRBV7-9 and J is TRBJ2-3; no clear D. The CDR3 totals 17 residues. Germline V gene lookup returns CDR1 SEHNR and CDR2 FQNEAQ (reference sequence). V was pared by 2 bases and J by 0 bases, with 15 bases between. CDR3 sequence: CASSLMANLRSTDTQYF. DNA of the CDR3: TGTGCCAGCAGCTTAATGGCGAACTTGCGGAGCACAGATACGCAGTATTTT.

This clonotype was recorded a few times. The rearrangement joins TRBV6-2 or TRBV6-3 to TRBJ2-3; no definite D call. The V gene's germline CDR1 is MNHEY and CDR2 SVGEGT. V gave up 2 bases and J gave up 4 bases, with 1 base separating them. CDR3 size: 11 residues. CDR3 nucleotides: TGTGCCAGCAGTTACGCAGATACGCAGTATTTT. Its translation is CASSYADTQYF.

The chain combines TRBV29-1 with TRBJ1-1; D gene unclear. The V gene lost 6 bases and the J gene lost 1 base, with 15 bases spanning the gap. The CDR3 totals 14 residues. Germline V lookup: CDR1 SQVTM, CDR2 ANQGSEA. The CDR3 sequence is CSVNVRLANTEAFF. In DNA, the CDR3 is TGCAGCGTCAACGTTCGCTTGGCGAACACTGAAGCTTTCTTT.

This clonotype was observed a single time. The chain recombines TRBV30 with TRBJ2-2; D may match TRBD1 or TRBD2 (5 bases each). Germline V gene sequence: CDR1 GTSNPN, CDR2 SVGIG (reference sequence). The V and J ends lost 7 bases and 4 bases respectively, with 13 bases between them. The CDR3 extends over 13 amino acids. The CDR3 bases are TGTGCCTTGTCTGGGGGAGTCACCGGGGAGCTGTTTTTT. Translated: CALSGGVTGELFF.

The CDR3: CASTRDSGANVLTF. CDR3 sequence (DNA): TGTGCCAGCACTAGGGACTCTGGGGCCAACGTCCTGACTTTC. The chain employs TRBV2 and TRBJ2-6; D is ambiguous. Deletions cut 7 bases from V and 0 bases from J, with 7 bases between. In germline, CDR1 is SNHLY, CDR2 FYNNEI. CDR3 length: 14 residues. The whole variable domain, remainder taken from reference TRBV2 and TRBJ2-6, is EPEVTQTPSHQVTQMGQEVILRCVPISNHLYFYWYRQILGQKVEFLVSFYNNEISEKSEIFDDQFSVERPDGSNFTLKIRSTKLEDSAMYFCASTRDSGANVLTFGAGSRLTVL.

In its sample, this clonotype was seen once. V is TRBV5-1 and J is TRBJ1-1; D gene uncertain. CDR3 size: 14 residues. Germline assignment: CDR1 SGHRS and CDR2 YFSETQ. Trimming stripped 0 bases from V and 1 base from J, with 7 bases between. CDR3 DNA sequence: TGCGCCAGCAGCTTGGAGGTCAGGAACACTGAAGCTTTCTTT. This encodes CASSLEVRNTEAFF.

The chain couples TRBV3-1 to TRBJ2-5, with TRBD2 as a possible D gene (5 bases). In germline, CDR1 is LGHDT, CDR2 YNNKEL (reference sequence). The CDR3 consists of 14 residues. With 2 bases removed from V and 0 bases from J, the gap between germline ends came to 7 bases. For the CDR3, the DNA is TGTGCCAGCAGCCAACGGCGGGACCAAGAGACCCAGTACTTC. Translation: CASSQRRDQETQYF.

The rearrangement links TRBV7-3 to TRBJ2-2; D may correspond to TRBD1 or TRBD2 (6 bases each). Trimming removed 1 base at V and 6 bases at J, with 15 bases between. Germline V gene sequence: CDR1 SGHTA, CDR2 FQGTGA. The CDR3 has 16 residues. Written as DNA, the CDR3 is TGTGCCAGCAGCTTAAGGGGGGCGCGGGGATCCGGGGAGCTGTTTTTT. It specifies CASSLRGARGSGELFF.

CDR3 in DNA: TGTGCCAGCAGTGAGAGGAGCGGGAGTGTTGATGAGCAGTTCTTC. Translation: CASSERSGSVDEQFF. The V call is TRBV2, the J call TRBJ2-1; 8 bases are a match to TRBD2. Trimming took 3 bases from V and 8 from J; bases not matched to a gene: 9. This CDR3 has 15 residues. CDR1 and CDR2 from the germline V gene are SNHLY and FYNNEI. Using reference TRBV2 and TRBJ2-1 for the parts outside the CDR3, the full variable domain is EPEVTQTPSHQVTQMGQEVILRCVPISNHLYFYWYRQILGQKVEFLVSFYNNEISEKSEIFDDQFSVERPDGSNFTLKIRSTKLEDSAMYFCASSERSGSVDEQFFGPGTRLTVL.

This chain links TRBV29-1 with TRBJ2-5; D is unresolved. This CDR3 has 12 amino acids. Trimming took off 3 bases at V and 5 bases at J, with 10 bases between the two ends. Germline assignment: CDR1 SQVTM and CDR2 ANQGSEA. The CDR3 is CSVDLVTETQYF. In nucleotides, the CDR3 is TGCAGCGTTGATTTGGTTACGGAGACCCAGTACTTC.

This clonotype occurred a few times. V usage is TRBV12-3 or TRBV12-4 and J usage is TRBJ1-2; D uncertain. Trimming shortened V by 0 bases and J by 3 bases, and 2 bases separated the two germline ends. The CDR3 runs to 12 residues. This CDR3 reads CASSLADYGYTF. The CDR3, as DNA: TGTGCCAGCAGTTTAGCGGACTATGGCTACACCTTC.

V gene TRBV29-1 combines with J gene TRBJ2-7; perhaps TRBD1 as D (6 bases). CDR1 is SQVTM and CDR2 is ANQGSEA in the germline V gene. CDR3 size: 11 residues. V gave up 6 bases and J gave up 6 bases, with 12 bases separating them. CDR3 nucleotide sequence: TGCAGCGTGGGGGCCAGGGGCGAGCAGTACTTC. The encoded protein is CSVGARGEQYF.

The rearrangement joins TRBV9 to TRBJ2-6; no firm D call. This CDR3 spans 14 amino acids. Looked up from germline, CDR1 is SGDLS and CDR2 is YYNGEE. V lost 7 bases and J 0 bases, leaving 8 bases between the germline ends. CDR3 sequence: CASADGSGANVLTF. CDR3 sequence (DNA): TGTGCCAGCGCCGACGGCTCTGGGGCCAACGTCCTGACTTTC.

CDR3 residues: CASSPTSSPYEQYF. DNA for the CDR3: TGTGCCAGCAGCCCGACTAGTTCTCCTTACGAGCAGTACTTC. The chain is built from TRBV14 and TRBJ2-7; maybe TRBD2 (6 bases). The CDR3 spans 14 residues. Germline V gives CDR1 SGHDN, CDR2 FVKESK. V lost 4 bases, J lost 4 bases, and 14 bases lay in between.